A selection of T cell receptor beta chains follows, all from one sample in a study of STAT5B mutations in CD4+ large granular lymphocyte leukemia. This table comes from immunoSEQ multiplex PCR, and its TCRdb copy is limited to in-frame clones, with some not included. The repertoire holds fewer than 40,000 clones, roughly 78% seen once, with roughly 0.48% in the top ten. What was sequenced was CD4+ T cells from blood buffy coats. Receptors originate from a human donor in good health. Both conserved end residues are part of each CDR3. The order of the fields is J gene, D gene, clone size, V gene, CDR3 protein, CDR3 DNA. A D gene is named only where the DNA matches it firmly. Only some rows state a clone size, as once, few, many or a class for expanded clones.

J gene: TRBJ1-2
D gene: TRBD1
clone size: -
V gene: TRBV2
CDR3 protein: CASSDDRVGYTF
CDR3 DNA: TGTGCCAGCAGTGATGACAGGGTTGGCTACACCTTC

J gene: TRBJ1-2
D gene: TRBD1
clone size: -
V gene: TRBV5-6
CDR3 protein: CASLPAGQGKGYTF
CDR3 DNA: TGTGCCAGTCTCCCTGCGGGACAGGGAAAAGGCTACACCTTC

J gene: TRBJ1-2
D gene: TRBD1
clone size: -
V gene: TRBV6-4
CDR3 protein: CASSDTGGWGYTF
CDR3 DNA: TGTGCCAGCAGTGACACAGGGGGCTGGGGCTACACCTTC

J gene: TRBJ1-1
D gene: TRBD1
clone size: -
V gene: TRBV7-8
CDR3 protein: CASSLARLGQGLSFF
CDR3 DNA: TGTGCCAGCAGCTTAGCCCGGCTGGGACAGGGATTGTCTTTCTTT

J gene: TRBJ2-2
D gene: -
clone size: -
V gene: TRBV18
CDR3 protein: CASSLSSPTNTGELFF
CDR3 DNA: TGTGCCAGCTCACTTTCTTCACCCACGAACACCGGGGAGCTGTTTTTT

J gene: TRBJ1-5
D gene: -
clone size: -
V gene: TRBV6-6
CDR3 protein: CASKRGNSNQPQHF
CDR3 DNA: TGTGCCAGCAAGAGGGGTAATAGCAATCAGCCCCAGCATTTT

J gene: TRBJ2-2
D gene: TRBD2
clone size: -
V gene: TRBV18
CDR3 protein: CASSPPSGGTGELFF
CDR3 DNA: TGTGCCAGCTCACCACCTAGCGGGGGCACCGGGGAGCTGTTTTTT

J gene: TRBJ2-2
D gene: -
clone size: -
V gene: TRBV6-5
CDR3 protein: CASRTPRTGELFF
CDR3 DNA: TGTGCCAGCAGAACTCCAAGGACCGGGGAGCTGTTTTTT

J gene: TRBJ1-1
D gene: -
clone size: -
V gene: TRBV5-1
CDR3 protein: CASSSQSQVEAFF
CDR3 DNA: TGCGCCAGCAGCTCGCAATCACAGGTCGAAGCTTTCTTT

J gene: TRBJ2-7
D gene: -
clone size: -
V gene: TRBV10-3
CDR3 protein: CAISGQDSYEQYF
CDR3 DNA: TGTGCCATCAGTGGACAGGACTCCTACGAGCAGTACTTC

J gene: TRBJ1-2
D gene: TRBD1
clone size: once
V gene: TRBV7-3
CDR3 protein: CASSLRSTGDYTF
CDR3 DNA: TGTGCCAGCAGCTTAAGATCGACAGGGGACTACACCTTC

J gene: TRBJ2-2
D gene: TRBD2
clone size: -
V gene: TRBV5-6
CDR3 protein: CASSNPIAGGNTGELFF
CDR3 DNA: TGTGCCAGCAGCAACCCGATAGCGGGGGGGAACACCGGGGAGCTGTTTTTT

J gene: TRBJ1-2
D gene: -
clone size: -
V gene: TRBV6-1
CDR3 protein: CASSAELGPYGYTF
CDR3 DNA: TGTGCCAGCAGTGCTGAACTCGGCCCCTATGGCTACACCTTC

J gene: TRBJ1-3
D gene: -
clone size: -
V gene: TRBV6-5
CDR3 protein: CASSYSGTPGGNTIYF
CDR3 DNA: TGTGCCAGCAGTTATTCCGGGACTCCGGGAGGAAACACCATATATTTT

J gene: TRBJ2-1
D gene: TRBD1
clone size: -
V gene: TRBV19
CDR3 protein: CASRREPAGTGSSNEQFF
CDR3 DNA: TGTGCCAGTAGAAGAGAACCCGCCGGGACAGGGTCAAGTAATGAGCAGTTCTTC

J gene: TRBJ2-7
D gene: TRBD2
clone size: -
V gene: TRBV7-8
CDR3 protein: CASSQGGDGRRYF
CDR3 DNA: TGTGCCAGCAGCCAGGGAGGGGACGGAAGGAGGTACTTC

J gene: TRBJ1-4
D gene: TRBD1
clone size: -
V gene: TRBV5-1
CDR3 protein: CASRKGQGFVEKLFF
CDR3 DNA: TGCGCCAGCAGAAAGGGACAGGGGTTCGTTGAAAAACTGTTTTTT

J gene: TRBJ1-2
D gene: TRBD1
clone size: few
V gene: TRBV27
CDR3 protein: CASSPGTGGFGYTF
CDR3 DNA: TGTGCCAGCAGTCCTGGGACAGGGGGCTTTGGCTACACCTTC

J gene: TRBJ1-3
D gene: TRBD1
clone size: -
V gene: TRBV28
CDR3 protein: CASSPGTGVGNTIYF
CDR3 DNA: TGTGCCAGCAGCCCAGGGACAGGGGTTGGAAACACCATATATTTT

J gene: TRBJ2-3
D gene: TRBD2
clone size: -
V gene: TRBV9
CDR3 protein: CASNRGLAADTQYF
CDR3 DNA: TGTGCCAGCAATCGAGGACTAGCCGCAGATACGCAGTATTTT

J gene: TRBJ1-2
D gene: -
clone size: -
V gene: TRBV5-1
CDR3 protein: CASSLGNNYGYTF
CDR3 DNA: TGCGCCAGCAGCTTGGGCAATAACTATGGCTACACCTTC

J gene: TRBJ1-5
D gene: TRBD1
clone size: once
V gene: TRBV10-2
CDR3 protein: CASSLTGGLGNQPQHF
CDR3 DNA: TGCGCCAGCAGCCTGACAGGGGGCCTGGGCAATCAGCCCCAGCATTTT

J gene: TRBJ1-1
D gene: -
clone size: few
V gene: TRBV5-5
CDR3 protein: CASTLRANEAFF
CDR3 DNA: TGTGCCAGCACTCTCCGGGCAAATGAAGCTTTCTTT

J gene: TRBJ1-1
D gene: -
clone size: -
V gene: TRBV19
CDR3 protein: CASSILQVNTEAFF
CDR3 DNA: TGTGCCAGTAGTATCTTACAGGTTAACACTGAAGCTTTCTTT

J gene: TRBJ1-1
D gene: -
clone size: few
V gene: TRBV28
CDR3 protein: CASSFGGAGWDTEAFF
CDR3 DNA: TGTGCCAGCAGTTTCGGGGGGGCTGGGTGGGACACTGAAGCTTTCTTT

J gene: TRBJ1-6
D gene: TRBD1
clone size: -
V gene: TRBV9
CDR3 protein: CASGTVDNSPLHF
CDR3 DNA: TGTGCCAGCGGGACAGTAGATAATTCACCCCTCCACTTT

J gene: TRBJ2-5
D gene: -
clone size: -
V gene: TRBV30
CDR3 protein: CAWRGPGETQYF
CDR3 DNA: TGTGCCTGGAGGGGCCCGGGGGAGACCCAGTACTTC

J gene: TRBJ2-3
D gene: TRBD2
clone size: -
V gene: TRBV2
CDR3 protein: CASRVTSATYTDTQYF
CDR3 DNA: TGTGCCAGCAGGGTGACTAGCGCTACATACACAGATACGCAGTATTTT

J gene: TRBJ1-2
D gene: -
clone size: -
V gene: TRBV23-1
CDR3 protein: CASRTETTNYGYTF
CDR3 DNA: TGCGCCAGCAGGACGGAAACCACTAACTATGGCTACACCTTC

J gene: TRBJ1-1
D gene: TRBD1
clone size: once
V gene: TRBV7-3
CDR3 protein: CASSSATGTGEAFF
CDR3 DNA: TGTGCCAGCAGCTCAGCTACCGGGACAGGAGAAGCTTTCTTT

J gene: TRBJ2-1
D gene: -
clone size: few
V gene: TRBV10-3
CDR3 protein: CAVKPGTLTYNEQFF
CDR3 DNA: TGTGCCGTCAAGCCCGGGACGCTTACCTACAATGAGCAGTTCTTC

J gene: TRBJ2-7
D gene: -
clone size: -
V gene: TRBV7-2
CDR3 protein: CASSTQQYEQYF
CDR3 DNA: TGTGCCAGCAGCACACAACAGTACGAGCAGTACTTC

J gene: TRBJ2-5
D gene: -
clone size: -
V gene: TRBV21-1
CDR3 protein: CASALMETQYF
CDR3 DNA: TGTGCCAGCGCACTGATGGAGACCCAGTACTTC

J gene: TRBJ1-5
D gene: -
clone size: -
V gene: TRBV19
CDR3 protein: CASSRGKTENQPQHF
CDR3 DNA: TGTGCCAGTAGTAGGGGAAAGACAGAGAATCAGCCCCAGCATTTT

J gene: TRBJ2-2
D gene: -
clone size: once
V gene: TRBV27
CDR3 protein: CASSSPVKGPTGELFF
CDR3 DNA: TGTGCCAGCAGTTCACCTGTGAAGGGGCCCACCGGGGAGCTGTTTTTT

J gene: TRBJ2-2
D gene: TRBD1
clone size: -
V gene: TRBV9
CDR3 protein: CASSRTGGPSQHFTGELFF
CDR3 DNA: TGTGCCAGCAGCCGGACAGGGGGCCCTTCTCAACACTTCACCGGGGAGCTGTTTTTT

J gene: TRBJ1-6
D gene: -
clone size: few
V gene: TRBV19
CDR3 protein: CASREVSSYNSPLHF
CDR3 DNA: TGTGCCAGTAGAGAAGTGAGCTCCTATAATTCACCCCTCCACTTT

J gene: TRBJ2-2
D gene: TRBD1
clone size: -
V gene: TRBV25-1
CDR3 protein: CASSEPTGTVNTGELFF
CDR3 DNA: TGTGCCAGCAGTGAGCCGACAGGGACAGTTAACACCGGGGAGCTGTTTTTT